These 10 T cell receptor beta chains share one sample of origin, sequenced in a study of monozygotic twins with inflammatory bowel disease. TCRdb processed the 5' RACE reads again and assigns one entry to each CDR3 protein, with no DNA. Its table records around 140,000 distinct CDR3 sequences. Sequenced input: blood. The receptors originated from a human donor with ulcerative colitis or Crohn's disease, or a healthy co-twin of an affected twin (not recorded which).

This rearrangement joins TRBV10-3 to TRBJ2-5; the TRBD1 assignment by TCRdb is unverifiable without DNA. CDR1 and CDR2 from the germline V gene are ENHRY and SYGVKD. The CDR3 loop spans 16 amino acids. The CDR3 sequence is CAISPLGQGGQETQYF.

V gene TRBV5-1 combines with J gene TRBJ2-2; TCRdb calls TRBD2, which cannot be checked without DNA. This CDR3 is 14 amino acids long. CDR1 SGHRS and CDR2 YFSETQ come from the germline V gene. CDR3 sequence reads: CASSSGSGTGELFF.

The chain carries TRBV25-1 and TRBJ2-1; TCRdb picks TRBD2, but there is no DNA to check that call. The V gene's germline CDR1 is MGHDK and CDR2 SYGVNS. The CDR3 runs 12 residues. CDR3 residues: CASSPAGGSPSF.

J is TRBJ1-5 and V is TRBV29-1; the TCRdb D gene call, TRBD1, has no DNA to confirm it. Germline CDR1 is SQVTM and CDR2 is ANQGSEA. The CDR3 has 15 amino acids. This CDR3 is CSVGGAGGYNQPQHF. Full variable domain (missing parts from reference TRBV29-1 and TRBJ1-5): SAVISQKPSRDICQRGTSLTIQCQVDSQVTMMFWYRQQPGQSLTLIATANQGSEATYESGFVIDKFPISRPNLTFSTLTVSNMSPEDSSIYLCSVGGAGGYNQPQHFGDGTRLSIL.

This CDR3 is CASSPPPVGVEQFF. V and J are TRBV18 and TRBJ2-1. Per germline, CDR1 KGHSH and CDR2 LQKENI. The CDR3 sequence is 14 residues long.

This chain links TRBV12-3 or TRBV12-4 with TRBJ1-1. This CDR3 comprises 14 residues. CDR3 residues: CASSLGVVGTEAFF.

The V call is TRBV14, the J call TRBJ2-7. Germline V gives CDR1 SGHDN, CDR2 FVKESK. This CDR3 is built from 12 residues. CDR3 protein: CASSIAPYEQYF.

The chain couples TRBV5-4 to TRBJ1-1. This CDR3 spans 15 amino acids. Looked up from germline, CDR1 is SGHNT and CDR2 is YYREEE (reference sequence). CDR3 in amino acids: CASSLELTVNTEAFF. Complete variable domain (other parts from reference TRBV5-4 and TRBJ1-1): ETGVTQSPTHLIKTRGQQVTLRCSSQSGHNTVSWYQQALGQGPQFIFQYYREEENGRGNFPPRFSGLQFPNYSSELNVNALELDDSALYLCASSLELTVNTEAFFGQGTRLTVV.

V is TRBV5-1 and J is TRBJ2-1. Germline CDR1 SGHRS, CDR2 YFSETQ. This CDR3 comprises 15 residues. The CDR3 here is CASSLGLSSYNEQFF.

J is TRBJ1-2 and V is TRBV7-2. Germline assignment: CDR1 SGHTA and CDR2 FQGNSA. The CDR3 sequence is 11 residues long. This CDR3 is CASSSLRGYTF.